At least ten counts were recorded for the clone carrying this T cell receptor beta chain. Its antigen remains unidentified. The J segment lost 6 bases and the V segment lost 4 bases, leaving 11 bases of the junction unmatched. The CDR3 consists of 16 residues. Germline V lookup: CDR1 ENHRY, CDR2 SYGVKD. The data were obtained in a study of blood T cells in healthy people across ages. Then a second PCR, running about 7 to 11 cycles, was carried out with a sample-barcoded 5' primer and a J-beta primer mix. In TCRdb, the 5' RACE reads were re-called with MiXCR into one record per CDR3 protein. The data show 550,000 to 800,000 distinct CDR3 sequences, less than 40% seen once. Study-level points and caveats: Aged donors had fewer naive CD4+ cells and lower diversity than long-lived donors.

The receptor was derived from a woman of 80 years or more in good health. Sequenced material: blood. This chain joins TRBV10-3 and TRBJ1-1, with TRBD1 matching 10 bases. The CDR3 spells CAISGSGTGVLAEAFF. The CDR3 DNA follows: TGTGCCATCAGTGGATCCGGGACAGGGGTTTTGGCTGAAGCTTTCTTT.